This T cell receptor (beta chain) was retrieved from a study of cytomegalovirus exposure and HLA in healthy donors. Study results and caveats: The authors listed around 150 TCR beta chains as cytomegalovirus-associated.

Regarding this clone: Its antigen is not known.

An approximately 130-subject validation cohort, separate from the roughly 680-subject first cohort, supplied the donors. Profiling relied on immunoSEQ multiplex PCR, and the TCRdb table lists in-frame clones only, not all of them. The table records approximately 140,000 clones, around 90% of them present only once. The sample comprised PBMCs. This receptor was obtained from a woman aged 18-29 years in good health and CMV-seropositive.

The CDR3 protein is CASDSPGGNQPQHF. CDR3 DNA: TGTGCCAGCGACAGTCCGGGGGGCAATCAGCCCCAGCATTTT. The V gene is TRBV28, the J gene TRBJ1-5; a weak D match, TRBD1 (5 bases). V was shortened by 8 bases and J by 2 bases, with 13 bases between the two germline ends. The CDR3 has 14 residues. Germline V CDR1 and CDR2: MDHEN, SYDVKM.